The 16 T cell receptor beta chains reported below all come from one sample, sequenced in a study of OX40 agonist ivuxolimab in advanced cancers. TCRdb keeps only in-frame clones here, not all; method: immunoSEQ multiplex PCR. Here the sample spans 60,000 to 65,000 clones, roughly 86% being singletons. The material sequenced was CD4+ or CD8+ T cells sorted from blood, taken in a trial of the OX40 agonist ivuxolimab. The receptors here all came from an adult with an advanced solid tumor such as melanoma, head and neck, liver or kidney cancer.

J is TRBJ2-3 and V is TRBV5-4; tentative D call: TRBD1 (5 bases). Trimming removed 1 base from V and 5 bases from J, with 11 bases in between. Germline values: CDR1 SGHNT, CDR2 YYREEE (reference sequence). The CDR3 loop spans 14 amino acids. The CDR3, as DNA: TGTGCCAGCAGCTTGATAGGGGCCAAAGATACGCAGTATTTT. It encodes CASSLIGAKDTQYF.

A few counts support this clone. The chain couples TRBV4-2 to TRBJ2-5; possible D gene TRBD1, 6 bases. CDR3 size: 16 residues. CDR1 and CDR2 (germline): LGHNA, YNFKEQ. V shed 0 bases and J shed 4 bases, with 15 bases lying between them. CDR3 amino acids: CASSQEWQGTGETQYF. In nucleotides, the CDR3 is TGTGCCAGCAGCCAAGAATGGCAGGGGACGGGAGAGACCCAGTACTTC.

The chain is built from TRBV2 and TRBJ2-3; tentative D call: TRBD2 (6 bases). CDR1 is SNHLY, CDR2 FYNNEI, per germline. V was trimmed by 4 bases and J by 2 bases, leaving 10 bases between them. This CDR3 has 14 amino acids. Written as DNA, the CDR3 is TGTGCCAGCAGTGTTAGCGGCTTCACAGATACGCAGTATTTT. It specifies CASSVSGFTDTQYF.

CDR3 sequence (DNA): TGTGCCAGCAGTGAATTGGGTCCTGAAGCTTTCTTT. The encoded protein is CASSELGPEAFF. The chain combines TRBV2 with TRBJ1-1; the D is unclear. Germline assignment: CDR1 SNHLY and CDR2 FYNNEI. The CDR3 covers 12 residues. V was clipped by 2 bases and J by 6 bases, with 7 bases between them. Full variable domain (rest looked up from reference TRBV2 and TRBJ1-1): EPEVTQTPSHQVTQMGQEVILRCVPISNHLYFYWYRQILGQKVEFLVSFYNNEISEKSEIFDDQFSVERPDGSNFTLKIRSTKLEDSAMYFCASSELGPEAFFGQGTRLTVV.

This clone has only one observation. V gene TRBV7-6 combines with J gene TRBJ1-5, with D uncertain. V lost 5 bases to trimming and J lost 5 bases, with 10 bases between them. Per germline, CDR1 SGHVS and CDR2 FNYEAQ. This CDR3 is 13 amino acids long. CDR3 protein: CASSPRQDQPQHF. The CDR3 DNA follows: TGTGCCAGCAGCCCCCGGCAGGATCAGCCCCAGCATTTT.

The genes are TRBV7-2 and TRBJ2-7, with 11 bases aligning to TRBD2. Germline CDR1 and CDR2: SGHTA and FQGNSA. The CDR3 contains 19 residues. With 1 base clipped from V and 2 bases from J, the junction kept 13 bases outside the gene matches. The CDR3 sequence: CASSLEGLAGGTLAYEQYF. The CDR3 DNA reads as TGTGCCAGCAGCTTAGAAGGGCTAGCGGGGGGAACTCTTGCCTACGAGCAGTACTTC.

In nucleotides, the CDR3 is TGTGCCAGCAGTTACTATGACGAGCAGTACTTC. Translating it yields CASSYYDEQYF. The V and J genes are TRBV6-6 and TRBJ2-7; D ambiguous. Trimming cost V 1 base and J 5 bases, with 3 bases left between them. CDR3 length: 11 amino acids. Germline loops: CDR1 MNHNY, CDR2 SVGAGI (reference sequence).

This rearrangement joins TRBV11-2 to TRBJ2-2, with 12 bases matching TRBD2. V lost 3 bases and J lost 1; bases outside the gene matches: 9. Germline CDR1 and CDR2: SGHAT and FQNNGV. The CDR3 extends over 19 amino acids. The CDR3 is CASSFRSPLAGGNTGELFF. The CDR3 nucleotides read TGTGCCAGCAGCTTTAGATCCCCACTAGCGGGGGGGAACACCGGGGAGCTGTTTTTT.

The chain employs TRBV4-2 and TRBJ1-1, with TRBD1 identical over 7 bases. J lost 4 bases, V lost 0 bases, and 5 bases had no gene match. The germline V gene encodes CDR1 LGHNA and CDR2 YNFKEQ. The CDR3 is 15 residues long. CDR3 loop: CASSQDLRGVTEAFF. CDR3 in DNA: TGTGCCAGCAGCCAAGATCTCAGGGGGGTCACTGAAGCTTTCTTT.

This sequence joins TRBV6-5 and TRBJ1-2, with 9 bases fitting TRBD1. CDR1 and CDR2 (germline): MNHEY, SVGAGI. V dropped 7 bases and J dropped 4; count of bases not matched to a gene: 7. The CDR3 runs to 14 residues. This CDR3 reads CASTIGTGSYGYTF. The DNA for the CDR3 is TGTGCCAGCACCATCGGGACAGGGTCCTATGGCTACACCTTC.

As concerns this clone: Other DNA sequences in this sample translate to the same CDR3. J is TRBJ2-6 and V is TRBV18; weak D call: TRBD1 (6 bases). V was pared by 5 bases and J by 0 bases, with 8 bases between. This CDR3 region has 15 residues. Germline V gives CDR1 KGHSH, CDR2 LQKENI. Here the CDR3 DNA reads TGTGCCAGCTCATCGACAGGCTCTGGGGCCAACGTCCTGACTTTC. Protein sequence: CASSSTGSGANVLTF.

The chain carries TRBV29-1 and TRBJ2-5, with 7 bases that match TRBD1. V lost 7 bases, J lost 4 bases, and 12 bases stayed unmatched. CDR3 length equals 14 residues. Germline CDR1 reads SQVTM; CDR2 reads ANQGSEA. Here the CDR3 reads CSAQLTGQGETQYF. In DNA, the CDR3 is TGCAGCGCCCAATTGACAGGGCAAGGAGAGACCCAGTACTTC.

Only a few counts were recorded for this clone. The chain combines TRBV6-6 with TRBJ1-2; D is perhaps TRBD1 (5 bases). Trimming took off 2 bases at V and 4 bases at J, with 5 bases between the two ends. Germline CDR1 is MNHNY and CDR2 is SVGAGI (reference sequence). The CDR3 has 12 residues. CDR3 nucleotides: TGTGCCAGCAGTTACGACAGCTATGGCTACACCTTC. Translated, it gives CASSYDSYGYTF.

This chain uses TRBV4-1 with TRBJ2-3; 11 bases line up with TRBD2. The CDR3 is 16 residues long. From germline, CDR1 is MGHRA and CDR2 YSYEKL. Trimming cost V 3 bases and J 1 base; bases outside gene matches: 3. The CDR3 loop reads CASSHGTSGRTDTQYF. As DNA, the CDR3 is TGCGCCAGCAGCCACGGGACTAGCGGCCGCACAGATACGCAGTATTTT.

The chain employs TRBV7-9 and TRBJ2-7; 11 bases agree with TRBD1. The CDR3 is 15 residues long. Looked up from germline, CDR1 is SEHNR and CDR2 is FQNEAQ (reference sequence). Germline trimming cut 8 bases from V and 3 bases from J; bases unmatched to any gene: 9. The CDR3, as DNA: TGTGCCAGCCTAAGCACCGGGACAGGGGGCTACGAGCAGTACTTC. Translated, it gives CASLSTGTGGYEQYF.

The CDR3 is CASSGQTEETQYF. The CDR3 nucleotides read TGTGCCAGCAGTGGACAGACGGAAGAGACCCAGTACTTC. The chain recombines TRBV2 with TRBJ2-5, with D possibly matching TRBD1 (5 bases). Germline V gene sequence: CDR1 SNHLY, CDR2 FYNNEI. The CDR3 runs 13 residues. V shed 4 bases and J shed 3 bases, with 9 bases lying between them.